The rows below give T cell receptor beta chains drawn from one sample of a study of cytomegalovirus exposure and HLA in healthy donors. Data came from immunoSEQ multiplex PCR; TCRdb stores just in-frame clones and leaves some out. The sample consists of 90,000 to 110,000 clones, 69% of them appearing once. The sample consisted of PBMCs. These receptors all stem from a man aged 30 to 39 in good health and CMV-seronegative. Both conserved end residues are part of each CDR3. The D gene is left open where the match is weak. For some rows the clone size is stated as once, few or many, or as a class when expanded; others skip it.

J gene,clone size,D gene,V gene,CDR3 protein,CDR3 DNA
TRBJ1-3,-,-,TRBV4-3,CASSQAFSSGNTIYF,TGCGCCAGCAGCCAAGCGTTTAGCTCTGGAAACACCATATATTTT
TRBJ2-2,-,TRBD1,TRBV7-9,CANRDRETGELFF,TGTGCCAACAGAGACAGGGAAACCGGGGAGCTGTTTTTT
TRBJ1-1,-,TRBD1,TRBV7-2,CASSLQGAAEAFF,TGTGCCAGCAGCTTACAGGGGGCCGCTGAAGCTTTCTTT
TRBJ2-1,once,-,TRBV7-7,CASSLAPGGAGVEQFF,TGTGCTAGCAGCTTAGCGCCGGGGGGCGCTGGGGTTGAGCAGTTCTTC
TRBJ2-7,-,TRBD2,TRBV4-3,CASSQGRGGLAGGEQYF,TGCGCCAGCAGCCAAGGAAGGGGGGGACTAGCAGGGGGCGAGCAGTACTTC
TRBJ2-1,-,TRBD2,TRBV4-2,CASSQDPPGTSERSEQFF,TGTGCCAGCAGCCAAGATCCCCCCGGGACTAGTGAGAGGAGTGAGCAGTTCTTC
TRBJ2-2,-,-,TRBV6-6,CASRGHEWTGELFF,TGTGCCAGCAGGGGACACGAATGGACCGGGGAGCTGTTTTTT
TRBJ2-1,few,-,TRBV14,CASSLGTYNEQFF,TGTGCCAGCAGCCTCGGTACCTACAATGAGCAGTTCTTC
TRBJ1-1,few,TRBD1,TRBV7-3,CASRIRQGGEAFF,TGTGCCAGCAGGATTCGACAGGGCGGTGAAGCTTTCTTT
TRBJ1-2,-,-,TRBV27,CASSLGRGANYGYTF,TGTGCCAGCAGCCTGGGGCGGGGAGCTAACTATGGCTACACCTTC
TRBJ2-5,-,-,TRBV10-3,CAISESGGQETQYF,TGTGCCATCAGTGAGTCGGGCGGGCAAGAGACCCAGTACTTC
TRBJ2-3,-,TRBD2,TRBV7-3,CASSLAGGGLSTDTQYF,TGTGCCAGCAGCTTAGCGGGAGGAGGTCTGAGCACAGATACGCAGTATTTT
TRBJ1-2,-,TRBD1,TRBV28,CASREAKKGGDF,TGTGCCAGCAGGGAGGCGAAGAAAGGGGGCGACTTC
TRBJ2-1,-,TRBD2,TRBV6-1,CASSEGVAGSSYNEQFF,TGTGCCAGCAGTGAAGGAGTAGCGGGAAGCTCCTACAATGAGCAGTTCTTC
TRBJ2-5,-,-,TRBV2,CALSGFVEDQETQYF,TGTGCCCTCAGCGGCTTTGTGGAGGACCAAGAGACCCAGTACTTC
TRBJ2-2,-,-,TRBV21-1,CASSNPARTRGNTGELFF,TGTGCCAGCAGCAATCCCGCTCGTACGCGCGGGAACACCGGGGAGCTGTTTTTT
TRBJ2-1,-,TRBD2,TRBV9,CASSAGEPFDNEQFF,TGTGCCAGTTCCGCGGGGGAGCCATTCGACAATGAGCAGTTCTTC
TRBJ2-3,-,TRBD2,TRBV9,CASSYRSGRADTQYF,TGTGCCAGCAGCTACCGTAGCGGGCGGGCAGATACGCAGTATTTT
TRBJ2-2,-,TRBD1,TRBV29-1,CSVRDRGLSRTGELFF,TGCAGCGTCCGGGACAGGGGGCTTTCGAGGACCGGGGAGCTGTTTTTT
TRBJ1-1,few,-,TRBV11-3,CASSYTGLTEAFF,TGTGCCAGCAGCTATACAGGGCTCACTGAAGCTTTCTTT
TRBJ2-1,-,-,TRBV7-9,CASRRTGYNEQFF,TGTGCCAGCAGACGCACAGGTTACAATGAGCAGTTCTTC
TRBJ1-4,-,TRBD1,TRBV19,CASSDRDRRTNEKLFF,TGTGCCAGTAGCGACAGGGACAGGAGGACTAATGAAAAACTGTTTTTT
TRBJ1-1,-,TRBD1,TRBV11-2,CASSPNRQGAPNTEAFF,TGTGCCAGCAGCCCCAACCGACAGGGGGCTCCGAACACTGAAGCTTTCTTT
TRBJ1-5,-,-,TRBV18,CASSPARWDQPQHF,TGTGCCAGCTCACCGGCCAGGTGGGATCAGCCCCAGCATTTT
TRBJ2-7,-,TRBD2,TRBV19,CASRKAGAYEQYF,TGTGCCAGTCGAAAAGCGGGGGCCTACGAGCAGTACTTC
TRBJ2-7,-,TRBD1,TRBV6-6,CASSYHSDRGVQYF,TGTGCCAGCAGTTACCATTCGGACAGGGGAGTGCAGTACTTC
TRBJ2-7,once,TRBD1,TRBV11-2,CASSLERQGEQYF,TGTGCCAGCAGTTTGGAACGACAGGGAGAGCAGTACTTC
TRBJ2-2,-,TRBD2,TRBV4-3,CASSPGLANTGELFF,TGCGCCAGCAGCCCCGGACTAGCAAACACCGGGGAGCTGTTTTTT
TRBJ1-3,-,-,TRBV11-3,CASSWRSAGSGNTIYF,TGTGCCAGCAGCTGGAGATCTGCAGGGTCAGGAAACACCATATATTTT
TRBJ1-2,few,-,TRBV7-3,CASSISAQGHGYTF,TGTGCCAGCAGCATTTCCGCACAGGGTCACGGCTACACCTTC
TRBJ2-2,-,TRBD1,TRBV27,CASSDRATGELFF,TGTGCCAGCAGCGACAGGGCAACCGGGGAGCTGTTTTTT
TRBJ2-2,-,-,TRBV7-2,CASSLSYSRGGGELFF,TGTGCCAGCAGCTTAAGTTATTCGCGGGGTGGCGGGGAGCTGTTTTTT
TRBJ2-3,once,TRBD2,TRBV4-3,CASSQVYTSGSPDTQYF,TGCGCCAGCAGCCAAGTGTATACTAGCGGGAGCCCAGATACGCAGTATTTT
TRBJ2-5,-,-,TRBV15,CATSREGSGIETQYF,TGTGCCACCAGCAGAGAGGGTTCCGGGATCGAGACCCAGTACTTC
TRBJ2-5,-,TRBD1,TRBV15,CATSGTGAGETQYF,TGTGCCACCAGCGGAACAGGGGCGGGAGAGACCCAGTACTTC
TRBJ1-1,-,-,TRBV28,CASSLRLFTEAFF,TGTGCCAGCAGTTTACGTTTATTCACTGAAGCTTTCTTT
TRBJ2-7,-,TRBD1,TRBV10-1,CASTPHGGQGLNEQYF,TGCGCCAGCACACCTCACGGCGGACAGGGGTTAAACGAGCAGTACTTC
TRBJ2-7,-,TRBD2,TRBV29-1,CSVEGLAGGPREQYF,TGCAGCGTTGAGGGACTAGCGGGAGGGCCCCGCGAGCAGTACTTC
TRBJ2-1,-,TRBD2,TRBV27,CASSTAGTRYEQFF,TGTGCCAGCAGTACTGCCGGGACTAGGTATGAGCAGTTCTTC
TRBJ2-5,-,TRBD1,TRBV27,CASCNGTGGGGGQETQYF,TGTGCCAGCTGTAACGGGACAGGGGGCGGCGGCGGTCAAGAGACCCAGTACTTC
TRBJ1-1,-,-,TRBV4-2,CASSQETGRNTEAFF,TGTGCCAGCAGCCAAGAGACGGGGAGGAACACTGAAGCTTTCTTT
TRBJ2-7,-,-,TRBV30,CAWSAGRYYEQYF,TGTGCCTGGTCTGCGGGCCGATACTACGAGCAGTACTTC
TRBJ1-2,-,-,TRBV25-1,CASRTVLGYTF,TGTGCCAGCAGGACAGTTCTTGGCTACACCTTC
TRBJ2-7,-,-,TRBV28,CASSFIQGPYEQYF,TGTGCCAGCAGTTTCATCCAGGGCCCCTACGAGCAGTACTTC
TRBJ2-7,-,TRBD1,TRBV7-2,CASSPTGVRHEQYF,TGTGCCAGCAGCCCGACAGGGGTTCGCCACGAGCAGTACTTC
TRBJ1-5,-,-,TRBV7-2,CASSPGEGVQPQHF,TGTGCCAGCAGCCCAGGAGAGGGAGTACAGCCCCAGCATTTT
TRBJ2-7,-,TRBD1,TRBV7-2,CASSLSDRGYEQYF,TGTGCCAGCAGCTTAAGTGACAGGGGGTACGAGCAGTACTTC